A single sample gave rise to the 24 T cell receptor beta chains below, sequenced in a study of shared clonotypes between healthy human individuals. Libraries were prepared by immunoSEQ multiplex PCR; TCRdb keeps only in-frame clonotypes and omits some of them. The sample lists some 1.4 million clones; roughly 96% were seen once. Sequences were obtained from naive CD4+ T cells sorted from blood. As for subset: CD45RA+ positively selected. These receptor sequences come from a young man in good health.

This chain uses TRBV6-1 with TRBJ2-7; D not certain. Germline V gene data show CDR1 as MNHNS and CDR2 as SASEGT. This CDR3 spans 11 amino acids. V was pared by 6 bases and J by 4 bases, with 7 bases between. The DNA of the CDR3 is TGTGCCAGCAGGGAACTTTACGAGCAGTACTTC. Amino acids: CASRELYEQYF.

The V and J genes are TRBV5-1 and TRBJ1-1, with D perhaps TRBD1 (6 bases). This CDR3 is 13 amino acids long. Trimming left V 0 bases short and J 6 bases short, with 9 bases between. The germline V gene encodes CDR1 SGHRS and CDR2 YFSETQ. CDR3 loop: CASSLASGAEAFF. CDR3 in DNA: TGCGCCAGCAGCTTGGCGTCAGGGGCTGAAGCTTTCTTT.

CDR3 loop: CAVTGTSGIRGTGELFF. The CDR3 coding sequence is TGTGCCGTAACCGGGACTAGCGGGATTAGGGGAACCGGGGAGCTGTTTTTT. This chain connects TRBV19 to TRBJ2-2; 13 nucleotides line up with TRBD2. This CDR3 region has 17 residues. With V trimmed by 11 bases and J by 5 bases, 14 bases remained unmatched. The V gene's germline CDR1 is LNHDA and CDR2 SQIVND (reference sequence).

The rearrangement links TRBV5-5 to TRBJ2-5, with D uncertain. The CDR3 extends over 14 amino acids. Trimming left V 4 bases short and J 1 base short, with 11 bases between. Germline values: CDR1 SGHKS, CDR2 YYEKEE (reference sequence). As DNA, the CDR3 is TGTGCCAGCAGCCCGATGGCCATCCAAGAGACCCAGTACTTC. Amino acids: CASSPMAIQETQYF.

The V gene is TRBV15, the J gene TRBJ2-3, with 8 bases fitting TRBD1. The length of the CDR3 is 16 residues. CDR1 is LNHNV and CDR2 is YYDKDF in the germline V gene (reference sequence). J lost 2 bases, V lost 0 bases, and 4 bases had no gene match. DNA of the CDR3: TGTGCCACCAGCAGAGAGACAGGGGTGCACACAGATACGCAGTATTTT. Protein sequence: CATSRETGVHTDTQYF.

In the case of this clone: Different DNA sequences within this sample yield the same CDR3. CDR3 bases: TGTGCCAGCTCACCGCGGGAGGGCTTCTACGAGCAGTACTTC. Amino acid sequence: CASSPREGFYEQYF. The V call is TRBV18, the J call TRBJ2-7; 9 bases align to TRBD2. This CDR3 has 14 amino acids. J gave up 3 bases and V 3 bases, and 3 bases lay outside the gene matches. In germline, CDR1 is KGHSH, CDR2 LQKENI. The entire variable domain, with the rest obtained from reference TRBV18 and TRBJ2-7, is as follows: NAGVMQNPRHLVRRRGQEARLRCSPMKGHSHVYWYRQLPEEGLKFMVYLQKENIIDESGMPKERFSAEFPKEGPSILRIQQVVRGDSAAYFCASSPREGFYEQYFGPGTRLTVT.

The rearrangement links TRBV6-1 to TRBJ2-7; 9 nucleotides agree with TRBD2. CDR1 MNHNS and CDR2 SASEGT come from the germline V gene. CDR3 size: 13 residues. The CDR3 here is CAHEREAAYEQYF. CDR3 DNA: TGTGCACATGAGCGGGAGGCCGCGTACGAGCAGTACTTC.

The V gene is TRBV4-3, the J gene TRBJ2-7; 10 nucleotides align to TRBD2. This CDR3 spans 16 amino acids. V lost 0 bases to trimming and J lost 0 bases; unmatched junction nucleotides: 2. Germline V gene sequence: CDR1 LGHNA, CDR2 YSLEER. The CDR3 protein is CASSQDASGGSYEQYF. As DNA, the CDR3 is TGCGCCAGCAGCCAAGATGCTAGCGGGGGCTCCTACGAGCAGTACTTC.

CDR3 sequence: CASSPVGTGELFF. DNA of the CDR3: TGCGCCAGCAGCCCTGTGGGTACCGGGGAGCTGTTTTTT. The chain couples TRBV5-1 to TRBJ2-2, with no clear D. V was cut by 4 bases and J by 5 bases, with 9 bases left in between. Germline CDR1 reads SGHRS; CDR2 reads YFSETQ. The CDR3 sequence is 13 residues long.

This chain links TRBV6-1 with TRBJ2-7, with D possibly called TRBD1 or TRBD2 (6 bases each). The CDR3 contains 15 residues. Germline CDR1 MNHNS, CDR2 SASEGT. Trimming removed 6 bases from V and 4 bases from J, with 19 bases in between. CDR3 coding DNA: TGTGCCAGCAGCCCAGGGGCTAGCGTTGGTTACGAGCAGTACTTC. Protein product: CASSPGASVGYEQYF.

The J gene is TRBJ1-2, the V gene TRBV28, with no clear D. The CDR3 consists of 14 residues. Germline assignment: CDR1 MDHEN and CDR2 SYDVKM. Trimming stripped 7 bases from V and 1 base from J, with 13 bases between. DNA of the CDR3: TGTGCCAGCACCCAAGGAAACTTTAACTATGGCTACACCTTC. Encoded protein: CASTQGNFNYGYTF.

This clone appeared a single time. J is TRBJ2-7 and V is TRBV28; TRBD2 matches at 9 bases. The CDR3 covers 15 residues. V was pared by 4 bases and J by 1 base, with 5 bases of the junction left unmatched. Germline V gene data show CDR1 as MDHEN and CDR2 as SYDVKM. The CDR3 sequence: CASSSGTSMSYEQYF. The CDR3 nucleotides are TGTGCCAGCAGTTCTGGGACTAGCATGTCCTACGAGCAGTACTTC.

The chain uses TRBV2 and TRBJ1-1, with unresolved D. CDR3 length: 14 residues. The germline V gene encodes CDR1 SNHLY and CDR2 FYNNEI. Trimming pared 8 bases from V and 0 bases from J, leaving 13 bases between. In DNA form, the CDR3 reads TGTGCCAGCCATAGGAGGCCAATGAACACTGAAGCTTTCTTT. Its translation is CASHRRPMNTEAFF.

This chain joins TRBV7-3 and TRBJ2-7, with 7 nucleotides matching TRBD1. The CDR3 totals 15 residues. The junction had 8 bases not matched to a gene; V was cut back by 4 bases and J by 2 bases. Per the germline V gene, CDR1 is SGHTA and CDR2 is FQGTGA. The CDR3 loop reads CASSSLPGQPYEQYF. The CDR3 DNA follows: TGTGCCAGCAGCTCGCTACCGGGACAGCCCTACGAGCAGTACTTC. Filled out from reference TRBV7-3 and TRBJ2-7, the complete variable domain reads GAGVSQTPSNKVTEKGKYVELRCDPISGHTALYWYRQSLGQGPEFLIYFQGTGAADDSGLPNDRFFAVRPEGSVSTLKIQRTERGDSAVYLCASSSLPGQPYEQYFGPGTRLTVT.

This clone has a single count. In DNA form, the CDR3 reads TGTGCCAGCAGTTTGCAGGGGGCGCGGAGTCAGCCCCAGCATTTT. Translated, it gives CASSLQGARSQPQHF. The chain uses TRBV27 and TRBJ1-5, with 8 bases matching TRBD1. The CDR3 extends over 15 amino acids. Germline V gene lookup returns CDR1 MNHEY and CDR2 SMNVEV (reference sequence). The J segment lost 6 bases and the V segment lost 3 bases, leaving 7 bases of the junction unmatched.

V usage is TRBV29-1 and J usage is TRBJ2-7; weak D call: TRBD2 (5 bases). Germline V gene data show CDR1 as SQVTM and CDR2 as ANQGSEA. The ends were cut back, 4 bases at V and 5 bases at J, with 18 bases in the middle. This CDR3 contains 14 residues. CDR3 DNA sequence: TGCAGCGTTGGTCCCAGGCCGAGGGTAGACGAGCAGTACTTC. Translation gives CSVGPRPRVDEQYF.

The gene calls are TRBV25-1 and TRBJ2-1; TRBD2 aligns across 10 bases. The germline CDR1 and CDR2 sequences are MGHDK and SYGVNS. The CDR3 is 18 amino acids. J lost 5 bases, V lost 3 bases, and 13 bases had no gene match. The CDR3 loop reads CASSDPRSGRGPHNEQFF. CDR3 coding DNA: TGTGCCAGCAGTGATCCGCGCAGCGGGAGGGGCCCTCACAATGAGCAGTTCTTC.

The chain joins TRBV5-1 to TRBJ2-2, with 8 bases identical to TRBD2. This CDR3 has 15 amino acids. Per germline, CDR1 SGHRS and CDR2 YFSETQ. Germline trimming cut 5 bases from V and 1 base from J; bases unmatched to any gene: 4. The CDR3, as DNA: TGCGCCAGCAGGTGGACTAGCTTGAACACCGGGGAGCTGTTTTTT. This translates into CASRWTSLNTGELFF.

In nucleotides, the CDR3 is TGTGCCAGCAGTTTATCCGGACCTGGAGGCGAGCAGTACTTC. This encodes CASSLSGPGGEQYF. The chain employs TRBV28 and TRBJ2-7, with a weak D call TRBD2 (5 bases). V shed 1 base and J shed 6 bases, with 13 bases lying between them. The CDR3 has 14 amino acids. Germline V gene sequence: CDR1 MDHEN, CDR2 SYDVKM.

This clone was seen once. The chain joins TRBV11-3 to TRBJ2-5; 11 positions agree with TRBD2. V lost 1 base, J lost 0 bases, and 1 base stayed unmatched. The CDR3 loop spans 16 amino acids. The germline V gene encodes CDR1 SGHNT and CDR2 YENEEA. The chain's CDR3 is CASSLGTSGYQETQYF. CDR3 nucleotides: TGTGCCAGCAGCTTAGGGACTAGCGGGTACCAAGAGACCCAGTACTTC.

This sequence joins TRBV7-9 and TRBJ2-5, with unresolved D. With 6 bases removed from V and 2 bases from J, the gap between germline ends came to 10 bases. Germline V gene sequence: CDR1 SEHNR, CDR2 FQNEAQ (reference sequence). The CDR3 contains 13 residues. CDR3 sequence: CASSRSGQETQYF. The CDR3, as DNA: TGTGCCAGCAGTCGGTCTGGGCAAGAGACCCAGTACTTC.

This clone occurred once. The J gene is TRBJ1-5, the V gene TRBV6-6, with no clear D. CDR3 length: 15 amino acids. V lost 5 bases to trimming and J lost 2 bases, with 13 bases between them. Germline V gene lookup returns CDR1 MNHNY and CDR2 SVGAGI (reference sequence). CDR3 sequence (DNA): TGTGCCAGCAGTGACCTTTCAATTGGCAATCAGCCCCAGCATTTT. The encoded protein is CASSDLSIGNQPQHF.

J is TRBJ1-3 and V is TRBV5-8; D is unresolved. V lost 5 bases and J lost 2, with 11 bases in between. CDR1 and CDR2 from the germline V gene are SGHTS and YDEGEE. The CDR3 has 14 amino acids. The CDR3 DNA reads TGTGCCAGCAGGGCGGAAGCGCCTGGAAACACCATATATTTT. Protein product: CASRAEAPGNTIYF.

The gene calls are TRBV5-1 and TRBJ2-1; no definite D call. Trimming removed 3 bases from V and 3 bases from J, with 7 bases in between. The CDR3 loop spans 13 amino acids. From germline, CDR1 is SGHRS and CDR2 YFSETQ. The CDR3 nucleotides are TGCGCCAGCAGCTACCGAGGCTACAATGAGCAGTTCTTC. Translating gives CASSYRGYNEQFF. Full variable domain (rest looked up from reference TRBV5-1 and TRBJ2-1): KAGVTQTPRYLIKTRGQQVTLSCSPISGHRSVSWYQQTPGQGLQFLFEYFSETQRNKGNFPGRFSGRQFSNSRSEMNVSTLELGDSALYLCASSYRGYNEQFFGPGTRLTVL.